Sequencing of this TCR beta chain was carried out in a study of regulatory T cells in long-lasting Graves disease. The CDR3 is 14 amino acids. Per germline, CDR1 DFQATT and CDR2 SNEGSKA (reference sequence). V lost 2 bases and J 5 bases, leaving 12 bases between the germline ends. This clonotype was picked up many times. Stated time point: newly diagnosed GD, antithyroid drugs for less than 3 months. From PBMCs, RNA was extracted and then used to make the TCR library. Combining iRepertoire HTBI primers with Arm-PCR of CDR3 regions, the authors built TCR beta libraries. MiXCR, run by TCRdb on the multiplex PCR reads, gives a single entry per CDR3 protein. The sample contains over 350,000 distinct CDR3 sequences, 11% to 15% of which appear only once. These data were also reused for a study on T cells in Graves' hyperthyroidism and ophthalmopathy.

The sequence was collected from a woman between 45 and 60 years old with Graves disease. J is TRBJ1-4 and V is TRBV20-1, with a possible D match to TRBD1 (5 bases). The input for sequencing was peripheral blood mononuclear cells (PBMCs), taken at new diagnosis, from a patient treated with antithyroid drugs. The CDR3 spells CSARWRDLNEKLFF. In DNA, the CDR3 is TGCAGTGCTAGATGGAGGGACCTCAATGAAAAACTGTTTTTT.